The 17 T cell receptor beta chains presented below share a single source sample, sequenced in a study of vaccination and CD4 T cells after COVID-19. Their target antigens are unknown. Sequencing of the DNA from cultured CD4+ T cells was carried out with the Oncomine TCR Beta short-read assay. In TCRdb, the PCR reads were re-called with MiXCR into one record per CDR3 protein. This table has roughly 11,000 distinct CDR3 sequences, around 60% appearing once. The treatment is: approximately 11-day PBMC culture with coronavirus spike peptide pools or control peptides (ViraFEST assay). The sample was CD4+ T cells from blood, cultured in vitro. The receptors here all came from a human donor who had recovered from COVID-19.

The chain links TRBV12-3 or TRBV12-4 to TRBJ1-3; D is undetermined. The CDR3 consists of 14 residues. Trimming took off 2 bases at V and 0 bases at J, with 5 bases between the two ends. CDR3 loop: CASSLLFSGNTIYF. Written as DNA, the CDR3 is TGTGCCAGCAGTTTACTATTCTCTGGAAACACCATATATTTT.

The chain couples TRBV12-3 or TRBV12-4 to TRBJ1-5, with a possible D match to TRBD1 (5 bases). The CDR3 extends over 17 amino acids. The ends were cut back, 6 bases at V and 0 bases at J, with 18 bases in the middle. The DNA for the CDR3 is TGTGCCAGCAGGGGTGGGACGGCAGATCATAGCAATCAGCCCCAGCATTTT. Translated: CASRGGTADHSNQPQHF.

This clonotype occurred once. This may come from a read error, since a much larger clone is one base off. The rearrangement links TRBV10-1 to TRBJ2-1; TRBD1 is a possible D gene (6 bases). CDR3 length: 17 residues. The germline CDR1 and CDR2 sequences are WNHNN and SYGVQD (reference sequence). With 8 bases removed from V and 10 bases from J, the gap between germline ends came to 30 bases. CDR3 amino acids: CASGEPGQGLAPYEQFF. For the CDR3, the DNA is TGCGCCAGCGGGGAACCGGGACAAGGTCTAGCACCCTACGAGCAGTTCTTC.

The rearrangement joins TRBV5-4 to TRBJ2-7; 10 bases line up with TRBD1. The V segment lost 3 bases and the J segment 4 bases; nucleotides outside the gene matches: 7. Germline V gene lookup returns CDR1 SGHNT and CDR2 YYREEE (reference sequence). The CDR3 spans 15 residues. This CDR3 is CASSYPGTGVYEQYF. In DNA, the CDR3 is TGTGCCAGCAGCTATCCCGGGACAGGGGTTTACGAGCAGTACTTC.

The J gene is TRBJ2-5, the V gene TRBV24-1; the D gene could be TRBD1 or TRBD2 (5 bases each). Trimming pared 5 bases from V and 4 bases from J, leaving 16 bases between. This CDR3 region has 15 residues. In germline, CDR1 is KGHDR, CDR2 SFDVKD. CDR3 in DNA: TGTGCCACCAGTGTAGGGACCCGGTCAGCAGAGACCCAGTACTTC. It codes for CATSVGTRSAETQYF.

This chain joins TRBV5-6 and TRBJ2-3; a possible D gene is TRBD1 (6 bases). Trimming took off 4 bases at V and 2 bases at J, with 14 bases between the two ends. CDR3 size: 15 residues. Germline lookup yields CDR1 SGHDT and CDR2 YYEEEE. The CDR3 region has the DNA TGTGCCAGCAGCCTTTACTGGACAGCCACAGATACGCAGTATTTT. Translation: CASSLYWTATDTQYF.

The rearrangement joins TRBV19 to TRBJ1-2; D might be TRBD1 (6 bases). Germline loops: CDR1 LNHDA, CDR2 SQIVND (reference sequence). Trimming pared 7 bases from V and 0 bases from J, leaving 15 bases between. There are 15 residues in the CDR3. The CDR3 region is CASKTGDTANYGYTF. The DNA of the CDR3 is TGTGCCAGTAAAACGGGGGACACCGCTAACTATGGCTACACCTTC.

The rearrangement links TRBV28 to TRBJ1-4; 8 positions agree with TRBD1. The CDR3 sequence is 16 residues long. The J segment lost 3 bases and the V segment lost 2 bases, leaving 5 bases of the junction unmatched. From germline, CDR1 is MDHEN and CDR2 SYDVKM. CDR3 bases: TGTGCCAGCAGTTTACAGGGGGCTGGGGCTAATGAAAAACTGTTTTTT. Encoded protein: CASSLQGAGANEKLFF.

The chain links TRBV7-2 to TRBJ1-5, with a possible D match to TRBD1 (6 bases). The CDR3 totals 14 residues. The V gene's germline CDR1 is SGHTA and CDR2 FQGNSA. With 5 bases removed from V and 0 bases from J, the gap between germline ends came to 8 bases. CDR3 bases: TGTGCCAGCAGCACAGGGTATAGCAATCAGCCCCAGCATTTT. It encodes CASSTGYSNQPQHF. Based on the CDR3 plus reference TRBV7-2 and TRBJ1-5, the full variable domain is GAGVSQSPSNKVTEKGKDVELRCDPISGHTALYWYRQSLGQGLEFLIYFQGNSAPDKSGLPSDRFSAERTGGSVSTLTIQRTQQEDSAVYLCASSTGYSNQPQHFGDGTRLSIL.

V is TRBV2 and J is TRBJ2-3; D is perhaps TRBD1 (7 bases). This CDR3 has 15 residues. The V gene's germline CDR1 is SNHLY and CDR2 FYNNEI. V was trimmed by 8 bases and J by 5 bases, leaving 20 bases between them. Here the CDR3 DNA reads TGTGCCAGCGGGGGGACAGCGCCTTTGATAGATACGCAGTATTTT. It encodes CASGGTAPLIDTQYF.

The chain uses TRBV6-2 or TRBV6-3 and TRBJ1-5, with a tentative D call TRBD1 (6 bases). The V gene lost 6 bases and the J gene lost 5 bases, with 8 bases spanning the gap. CDR1 MNHEY and CDR2 SVGEGT come from the germline V gene. This CDR3 region has 12 residues. The CDR3 is CASRGTYQPQHF. CDR3 in DNA: TGTGCCAGCAGGGGGACATATCAGCCCCAGCATTTT.

Note on this clonotype: A read error may produce the germline difference seen at one junction end. J is TRBJ1-1 and V is TRBV19; D might be TRBD1 (6 bases). In germline, CDR1 is LNHDA, CDR2 SQIVND (reference sequence). The length of the CDR3 is 13 residues. CDR3 bases: TGTGCCAGTAGTGATTCGGGGGGCACTAAAGCTTTCTTT. As protein: CASSDSGGTKAFF. The full variable domain, with the rest looked up from reference TRBV19 and TRBJ1-1, is DGGITQSPKYLFRKEGQNVTLSCEQNLNHDAMYWYRQDPGQGLRLIYYSQIVNDFQKGDIAEGYSVSREKKESFPLTVTSAQKNPTAFYLCASSDSGGTKAFFGQGTRLTVV.

This clonotype was counted only a few times. The genes are TRBV7-2 and TRBJ1-6, with no clear D. This CDR3 comprises 11 residues. The V gene's germline CDR1 is SGHTA and CDR2 FQGNSA. Trimming left V 1 base short and J 8 bases short, with 0 bases between. This CDR3 reads CASSLDSPLHF. CDR3 nucleotide sequence: TGTGCCAGCAGCTTAGATTCACCCCTCCACTTT.

J is TRBJ1-2 and V is TRBV2; TRBD1 is a possible D gene (5 bases). CDR1 SNHLY and CDR2 FYNNEI come from the germline V gene. The ends were cut back, 6 bases at V and 5 bases at J, with 10 bases in the middle. CDR3 length equals 12 residues. DNA of the CDR3: TGTGCCAGCAGGGAGGCAGGGTATGGCTACACCTTC. Translation: CASREAGYGYTF.

The rearrangement uses TRBV15 and TRBJ2-5; 10 nucleotides line up with TRBD1. The CDR3 is 17 residues long. The ends lost 5 bases at V and 5 bases at J; junction bases unmatched: 14. CDR1 and CDR2 (germline): LNHNV, YYDKDF (reference sequence). The DNA of the CDR3 is TGTGCCACCAGCCCAACGAGAACGGGACAGGGGCTGGAGACCCAGTACTTC. This encodes CATSPTRTGQGLETQYF.

The chain couples TRBV27 to TRBJ1-2, with TRBD1 matching over 9 bases. The germline V gene has CDR1 MNHEY and CDR2 SMNVEV (reference sequence). The length of the CDR3 is 12 residues. V lost 5 bases and J lost 8; bases outside the gene matches: 3. The CDR3 nucleotides read TGTGCCAGCAGTACACAGGGGGCGGGCTACACCTTC. This sequence encodes CASSTQGAGYTF.

This clonotype was counted a few times. V gene TRBV10-3 combines with J gene TRBJ1-2; no definite D call. This CDR3 region has 14 residues. The germline gives CDR1 ENHRY, CDR2 SYGVKD. Trimming pared 7 bases from V and 3 bases from J, leaving 15 bases between. CDR3: CAINPDGTHYGYTF. CDR3 coding DNA: TGTGCCATCAACCCGGACGGAACTCACTATGGCTACACCTTC.